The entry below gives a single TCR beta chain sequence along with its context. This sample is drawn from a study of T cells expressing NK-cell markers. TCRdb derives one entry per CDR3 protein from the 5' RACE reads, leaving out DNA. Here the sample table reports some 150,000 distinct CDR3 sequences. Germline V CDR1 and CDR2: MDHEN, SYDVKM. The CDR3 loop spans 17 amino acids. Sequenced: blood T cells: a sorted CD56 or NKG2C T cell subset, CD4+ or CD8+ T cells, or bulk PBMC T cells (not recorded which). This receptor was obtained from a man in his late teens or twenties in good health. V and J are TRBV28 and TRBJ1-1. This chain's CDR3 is CASSLITGGRGNTEAFF.